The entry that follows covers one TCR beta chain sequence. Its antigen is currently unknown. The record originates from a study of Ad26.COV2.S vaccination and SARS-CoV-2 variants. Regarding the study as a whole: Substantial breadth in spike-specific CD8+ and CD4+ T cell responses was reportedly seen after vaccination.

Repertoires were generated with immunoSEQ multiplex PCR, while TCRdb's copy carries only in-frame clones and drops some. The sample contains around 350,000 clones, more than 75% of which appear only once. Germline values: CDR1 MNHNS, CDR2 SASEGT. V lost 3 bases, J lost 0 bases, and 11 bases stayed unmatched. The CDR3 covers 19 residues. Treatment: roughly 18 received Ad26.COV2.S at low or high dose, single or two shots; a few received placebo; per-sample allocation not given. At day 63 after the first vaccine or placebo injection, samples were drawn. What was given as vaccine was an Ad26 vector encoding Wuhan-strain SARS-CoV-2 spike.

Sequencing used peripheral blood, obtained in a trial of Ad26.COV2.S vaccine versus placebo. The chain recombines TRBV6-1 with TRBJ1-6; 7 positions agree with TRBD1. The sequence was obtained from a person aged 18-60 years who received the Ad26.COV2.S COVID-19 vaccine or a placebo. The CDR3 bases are TGTGCCAGCAGTGATTTGGTGGGCAGGGGGAGCTCCTATAATTCACCCCTCCACTTT. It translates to CASSDLVGRGSSYNSPLHF.